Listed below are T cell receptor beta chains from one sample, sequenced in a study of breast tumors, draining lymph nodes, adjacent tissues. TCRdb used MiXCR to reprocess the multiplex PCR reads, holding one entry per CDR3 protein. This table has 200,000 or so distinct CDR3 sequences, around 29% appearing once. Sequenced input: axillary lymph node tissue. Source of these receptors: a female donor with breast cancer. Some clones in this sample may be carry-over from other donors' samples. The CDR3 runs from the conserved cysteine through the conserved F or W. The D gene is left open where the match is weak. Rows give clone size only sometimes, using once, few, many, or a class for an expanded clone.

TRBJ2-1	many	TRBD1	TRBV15	CATSRGDRGGETNEQFF	TGTGCCACCAGCAGAGGGGACAGGGGAGGGGAGACCAATGAGCAGTTCTTC
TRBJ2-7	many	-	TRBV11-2	CASSLSAGSYEQYF	TGTGCCAGCAGCTTATCCGCAGGGTCCTACGAGCAGTACTTC
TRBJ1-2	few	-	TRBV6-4	CASSDSGTPNYGYTF	TGTGCCAGCAGTGACTCTGGGACCCCTAACTATGGCTACACCTTC
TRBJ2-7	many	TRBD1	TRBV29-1	CSVEFGTGLEQYF	TGCAGCGTTGAATTTGGGACAGGGCTCGAGCAGTACTTC
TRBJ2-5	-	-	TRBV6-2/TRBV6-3	CASSYSPGYRIQGETQYF	TGTGCCAGCAGTTACTCCCCTGGGTACAGGATCCAGGGAGAGACCCAGTACTTC
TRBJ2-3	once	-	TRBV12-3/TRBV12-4	CASSYSTLGDENFQADTQYF	TGTGCCAGCAGTTACTCAACTCTGGGGGATGAAAACTTCCAAGCAGATACGCAGTATTTT
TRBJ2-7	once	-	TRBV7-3	CASSLVVTLGPVSCEQYF	TGTGCCAGCAGCTTAGTGGTGACATTGGGGCCCGTCTCCTGCGAGCAGTACTTC
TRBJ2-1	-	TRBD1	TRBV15	CATSRRSDRDRGFNEQFF	TGTGCCACCAGCAGAAGAAGCGACCGGGACAGGGGATTCAATGAGCAGTTCTTC
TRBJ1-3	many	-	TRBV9	CASSVGGGAGSGNTIYF	TGTGCCAGCAGCGTAGGTGGTGGGGCCGGGTCTGGAAACACCATATATTTT
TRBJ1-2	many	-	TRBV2	CASSEYQEVGYTF	TGTGCCAGCAGTGAATACCAAGAAGTAGGCTACACCTTC
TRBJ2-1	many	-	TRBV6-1	CASRLKGLNEQFF	TGTGCCAGCAGGCTGAAGGGGCTCAATGAGCAGTTCTTC
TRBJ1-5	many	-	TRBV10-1	CASSHRERTQPQHF	TGCGCCAGCAGTCACAGGGAAAGGACTCAGCCCCAGCATTTT
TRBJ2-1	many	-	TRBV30	CAWNMGVPGLGADEQFF	TGTGCCTGGAATATGGGGGTCCCGGGACTGGGGGCCGATGAGCAGTTCTTC
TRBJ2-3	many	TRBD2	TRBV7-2	CASSLATSGINTDTQYF	TGTGCCAGCAGCTTAGCAACTAGCGGGATTAACACAGATACGCAGTATTTT
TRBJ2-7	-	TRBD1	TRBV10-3	CARGDRGGGYEQYF	TGTGCTAGAGGGGACAGGGGTGGCGGCTACGAGCAGTACTTC
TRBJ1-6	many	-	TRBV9	CASSVVGRGPLHF	TGTGCCAGCAGCGTAGTAGGTCGAGGGCCCCTCCACTTT
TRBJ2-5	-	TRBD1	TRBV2	CASSGDRYQPQYF	TGTGCCAGCAGCGGGGACAGATATCAGCCCCAGTACTTC
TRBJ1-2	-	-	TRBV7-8	CASSPWVLYGYTF	TGTGCCAGCAGCCCCTGGGTACTATATGGCTACACCTTC
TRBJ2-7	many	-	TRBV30	CAWSLQGGYTSYEQYF	TGTGCCTGGAGTCTACAAGGGGGATACACGTCCTACGAGCAGTACTTC
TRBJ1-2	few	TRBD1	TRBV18	CASSPLSAGGNYGYTF	TGTGCCAGCTCACCACTTTCGGCAGGGGGCAACTATGGCTACACCTTC
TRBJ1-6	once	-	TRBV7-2	CASSLRATGTLSPLHF	TGTGCCAGCAGCTTAAGGGCCACAGGGACTCTTTCACCCCTCCACTTT
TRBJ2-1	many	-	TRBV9	CASSVGSVNEQFF	TGTGCCAGCAGCGTAGGGTCTGTCAATGAGCAGTTCTTC
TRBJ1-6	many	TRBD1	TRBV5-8	CASSRDSYNSPLHF	TGTGCCAGCAGCCGGGACAGTTATAATTCACCCCTCCACTTT
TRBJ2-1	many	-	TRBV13	CASSWTPGDEQFF	TGTGCCAGCAGCTGGACCCCAGGGGATGAGCAGTTCTTC
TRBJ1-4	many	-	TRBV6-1	CASSEVGDAWGEKLFF	TGTGCCAGCAGTGAAGTAGGGGACGCCTGGGGTGAAAAACTGTTTTTT
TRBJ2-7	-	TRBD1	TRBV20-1	CSAGVDRGYERYF	TGCAGTGCTGGAGTTGACAGGGGCTACGAGCGGTACTTC
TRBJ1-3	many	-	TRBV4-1	CASSPIRAGNTIYF	TGCGCCAGCAGCCCCATAAGGGCTGGAAACACCATATATTTT
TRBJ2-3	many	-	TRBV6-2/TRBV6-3	CASRLISTDTQYF	TGTGCCAGCAGGTTGATCAGCACAGATACGCAGTATTTT
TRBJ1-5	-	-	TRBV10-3	CASRGTEQGHQPQHF	TGTGCCTCCAGAGGTACGGAGCAGGGGCATCAGCCCCAGCATTTT
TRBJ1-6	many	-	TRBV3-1	CASSRESFDNSPLHF	TGTGCCAGCAGCCGAGAGAGCTTTGATAATTCACCCCTCCACTTT
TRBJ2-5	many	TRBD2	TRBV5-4	CASSPGTSGGTQYF	TGTGCCAGCAGTCCCGGGACTAGCGGGGGGACCCAGTACTTC
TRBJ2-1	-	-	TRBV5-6	CASSLTPGRHNERFF	TGTGCCAGCAGCTTGACACCGGGACGGCACAATGAGCGGTTCTTC
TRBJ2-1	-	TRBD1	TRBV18	CASSPLGQKYNEQFF	TGTGCCAGCTCACCACTGGGACAGAAATACAATGAGCAGTTCTTC
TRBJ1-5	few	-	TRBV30	CAWSVERSNQPQHF	TGTGCCTGGAGCGTCGAGAGAAGCAATCAGCCCCAGCATTTT
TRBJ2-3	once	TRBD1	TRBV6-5	CASSGDRGGYNEQYF	TGTGCCAGCAGTGGGGACAGGGGTGGGTACAATGAGCAGTATTTT